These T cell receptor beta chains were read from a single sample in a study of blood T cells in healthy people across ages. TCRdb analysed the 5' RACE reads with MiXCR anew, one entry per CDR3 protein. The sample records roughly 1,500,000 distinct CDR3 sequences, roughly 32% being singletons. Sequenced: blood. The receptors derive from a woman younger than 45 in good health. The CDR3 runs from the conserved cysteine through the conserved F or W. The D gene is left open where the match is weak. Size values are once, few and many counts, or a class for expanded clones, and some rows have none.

cdr3_nt: TGTGCCAGCAGCTCGGGACTAGCGGGAGGGCCCCAGCAGTTCTTC
cdr3_aa: CASSSGLAGGPQQFF
v_call: TRBV3-1
clone_size: few
j_call: TRBJ2-1
d_call: TRBD2

cdr3_nt: TGTGCCAGCAGCTATACTCGACAGGGACCCTACGAGCAGTACTTC
cdr3_aa: CASSYTRQGPYEQYF
v_call: TRBV11-2
clone_size: few
j_call: TRBJ2-7
d_call: TRBD1

cdr3_nt: TGTGCCAGCAGTTTGGCAGGGGGCGTACAGCCCCAGCATTTT
cdr3_aa: CASSLAGGVQPQHF
v_call: TRBV28
clone_size: few
j_call: TRBJ1-5
d_call: TRBD1

cdr3_nt: TGTGCCAGCATTAGCGGGGGCACCTACAATGAGCAGTTCTTC
cdr3_aa: CASISGGTYNEQFF
v_call: TRBV7-2
clone_size: once
j_call: TRBJ2-1
d_call: TRBD2

cdr3_nt: TGTGCCAGTACCGGGGGGCGAGAGACCCAGTACTTC
cdr3_aa: CASTGGRETQYF
v_call: TRBV7-9
clone_size: .
j_call: TRBJ2-5
d_call: .

cdr3_nt: TGTGCCAGCAGCCAAGAAAACGCTTGGCAGGGGGGAACTGAAGCTTTCTTT
cdr3_aa: CASSQENAWQGGTEAFF
v_call: TRBV4-2
clone_size: .
j_call: TRBJ1-1
d_call: TRBD1

cdr3_nt: TGCAGTGCTAGAGGAAGCGGGAGTAGCGGGGAGCTGTTTTTT
cdr3_aa: CSARGSGSSGELFF
v_call: TRBV20-1
clone_size: .
j_call: TRBJ2-2
d_call: TRBD2

cdr3_nt: TGTGCCAGCAGCCGCCCAGGCAGCTACAATGAGCAGTTCTTC
cdr3_aa: CASSRPGSYNEQFF
v_call: TRBV9
clone_size: many
j_call: TRBJ2-1
d_call: .

cdr3_nt: TGCAGCGTTCCGGCTAGCGGGATCGATGAGCAGTTCTTC
cdr3_aa: CSVPASGIDEQFF
v_call: TRBV29-1
clone_size: many
j_call: TRBJ2-1
d_call: TRBD2

cdr3_nt: TGTGCCAGCAGTTTAGATACGCCGACAGATACGCAGTATTTT
cdr3_aa: CASSLDTPTDTQYF
v_call: TRBV12-3/TRBV12-4
clone_size: few
j_call: TRBJ2-3
d_call: .

cdr3_nt: TGCAGTGCTAGTGGGGGACTAGACTACACCGGGGAGCTGTTTTTT
cdr3_aa: CSASGGLDYTGELFF
v_call: TRBV20-1
clone_size: .
j_call: TRBJ2-2
d_call: TRBD2

cdr3_nt: TGCGCCAGCAGCCAAAGGACAGAAGGGACAGATACGCAGTATTTT
cdr3_aa: CASSQRTEGTDTQYF
v_call: TRBV4-1
clone_size: .
j_call: TRBJ2-3
d_call: .

cdr3_nt: TGTGCCAGCAGTTGGGACGGGTCTTCGAGGGAGCAGTACTTC
cdr3_aa: CASSWDGSSREQYF
v_call: TRBV27
clone_size: .
j_call: TRBJ2-5
d_call: .

cdr3_nt: TGCAGTGCTAGAGATACTTCCTTTAACCAATCACCCCTCCACTTT
cdr3_aa: CSARDTSFNQSPLHF
v_call: TRBV20-1
clone_size: .
j_call: TRBJ1-6
d_call: .

cdr3_nt: TGCGCCAGCAGCCAGGCCCCCGAGGTGGTACTGTACGAGCAGTACTTC
cdr3_aa: CASSQAPEVVLYEQYF
v_call: TRBV4-1
clone_size: few
j_call: TRBJ2-7
d_call: .

cdr3_nt: TGTGCCAGCAGCCGAAGGGGGTCCAATGAGCAGTTCTTC
cdr3_aa: CASSRRGSNEQFF
v_call: TRBV14
clone_size: .
j_call: TRBJ2-1
d_call: .

cdr3_nt: TGTGCCAGCAGCTCATCTAGAGGGACTAGCGCGAACACCGGGGAGCTGTTTTTT
cdr3_aa: CASSSSRGTSANTGELFF
v_call: TRBV4-2
clone_size: .
j_call: TRBJ2-2
d_call: TRBD2

cdr3_nt: TGCAGCGTAAAAAGGGGGCTTGGGGACTATGGCTACACCTTC
cdr3_aa: CSVKRGLGDYGYTF
v_call: TRBV29-1
clone_size: .
j_call: TRBJ1-2
d_call: TRBD1

cdr3_nt: TGTGCCAGCAGCCACGGCCGGGGCCGAGTCTCCTACGAGCAGTACTTC
cdr3_aa: CASSHGRGRVSYEQYF
v_call: TRBV3-1
clone_size: few
j_call: TRBJ2-7
d_call: .

cdr3_nt: TGCGCCAGCAGCCAAGACGGGGATCCCTACTACGAGCAGTACTTC
cdr3_aa: CASSQDGDPYYEQYF
v_call: TRBV4-1
clone_size: few
j_call: TRBJ2-7
d_call: .

cdr3_nt: TGTGCCAGCAGCTTGAGGGACCAAGGGTGGGAGCAGTACTTC
cdr3_aa: CASSLRDQGWEQYF
v_call: TRBV7-9
clone_size: few
j_call: TRBJ2-5
d_call: .

cdr3_nt: TGCGCCAGCAGCTTGGTATGGGGCCTTTACAATGAGCAGTTCTTC
cdr3_aa: CASSLVWGLYNEQFF
v_call: TRBV5-1
clone_size: .
j_call: TRBJ2-1
d_call: .